Sequencing of this TCR beta chain was carried out in a study of cytomegalovirus exposure and HLA in healthy donors. Overall study results and limits: Cytomegalovirus status, reportedly, was diagnosed with high specificity and sensitivity by the classifier.

60 Vbeta and 13 Jbeta primers were used in PCR. Method: immunoSEQ multiplex PCR; TCRdb's copy keeps in-frame clones and lacks some. Its clone listing holds fewer than 100,000 clones. Trimming removed 7 bases from V and 5 bases from J; junction bases left unmatched: 9. The germline V gene encodes CDR1 MNHNS and CDR2 SASEGT. The CDR3 has 14 residues. On this clone: Its target is unknown.

The chain links TRBV6-1 to TRBJ2-5; 8 positions match TRBD1. The TCR comes from a man between 50 and 59 years old in good health and CMV-seronegative. Sequencing was carried out using PBMCs. The CDR3 bases are TGTGCCAGCATCCCCTGGACAGGGCGGGAGACCCAGTACTTC. Translating gives CASIPWTGRETQYF.